These 12 T cell receptor beta chains originate from one sample sequenced in a study of blood T cell repertoires in COVID-19. Generated by immunoSEQ multiplex PCR, the TCRdb table keeps only in-frame clones and is missing some. The data hold some 29,000 clones, with around 90% observed a single time. Sequencing input: peripheral blood. These TCRs come from a human donor in a cohort sampled during active COVID-19.

The CDR3 bases are TGTGCCAGTAGTATGGGAGCGGCTGAAGCTTTCTTT. Its protein product is CASSMGAAEAFF. V is TRBV19 and J is TRBJ1-1; D gene unclear. V dropped 3 bases and J dropped 6 bases, with 8 bases sitting between them. Per germline, CDR1 LNHDA and CDR2 SQIVND (reference sequence). This CDR3 has 12 residues.

The CDR3 sequence is CASSVGVQTGETQYF. The CDR3 coding sequence is TGTGCCAGCAGCGTAGGAGTTCAAACCGGGGAGACCCAGTACTTC. The chain combines TRBV9 with TRBJ2-5; no definite D call. V shed 0 bases and J shed 5 bases, with 14 bases lying between them. This CDR3 is 15 amino acids long. CDR1 is SGDLS and CDR2 is YYNGEE in the germline V gene.

The CDR3 coding sequence is TGTGCCAGTAGCAGGGCCCTCTACCTTTACAATGAGCAGTTCTTC. As protein: CASSRALYLYNEQFF. The genes are TRBV19 and TRBJ2-1, with a tentative D call TRBD1 (5 bases). This CDR3 is built from 15 residues. Per the germline V gene, CDR1 is LNHDA and CDR2 is SQIVND (reference sequence). V was pared by 6 bases and J by 4 bases, with 16 bases between.

V is TRBV4-1 and J is TRBJ1-2; TRBD1 agrees at 10 bases. The junction had 1 base not matched to a gene; V was cut back by 3 bases and J by 6 bases. CDR1 is MGHRA, CDR2 YSYEKL, per germline. CDR3 length: 13 amino acids. The CDR3 DNA follows: TGCGCCAGCAGCCAGGACAGGGGGAATGGCTACACCTTC. It is translated as CASSQDRGNGYTF.

This clone has only a few counts. The chain uses TRBV21-1 and TRBJ1-2. TRBV21-1 is tagged as a pseudogene. This CDR3 has 17 residues. CDR3 region: CASSKRVSVGDFYGYTF. The CDR3 DNA reads as TGTGCCAGCAGCAAAAGAGTGTCCGTAGGGGACTTCTATGGCTACACCTTC.

V is TRBV10-1 and J is TRBJ2-1, with no clear D. Per germline, CDR1 WNHNN and CDR2 SYGVQD (reference sequence). The CDR3 runs to 15 residues. V was shortened by 3 bases and J by 0 bases, with 9 bases between the two germline ends. The CDR3: CASSDSASSYNEQFF. The CDR3 nucleotides read TGCGCCAGCAGTGATTCTGCTAGCTCCTACAATGAGCAGTTCTTC.

V is TRBV14 and J is TRBJ2-1, with D possibly being TRBD1 (6 bases). CDR1 and CDR2 (germline): SGHDN, FVKESK. This CDR3 has 15 residues. Trimming cost V 1 base and J 7 bases, with 14 bases left between them. CDR3 in amino acids: CASSQGTVFVNEQFF. The DNA of the CDR3 is TGTGCCAGCAGCCAAGGGACAGTTTTCGTTAATGAGCAGTTCTTC.

The chain carries TRBV7-6 and TRBJ1-4; D is perhaps TRBD1 (5 bases). CDR3 length: 13 residues. Deletions cut 5 bases from V and 8 bases from J, with 12 bases between. Germline-derived CDR1 and CDR2 are SGHVS and FNYEAQ. Here the CDR3 DNA reads TGTGCCAGCAGCCGATCGGGGGGAGAAAAACTGTTTTTT. This sequence encodes CASSRSGGEKLFF.

The chain combines TRBV27 with TRBJ2-3; D gene ambiguous. CDR3 length: 13 amino acids. V was cut by 7 bases and J by 7 bases, with 15 bases left in between. Looked up from germline, CDR1 is MNHEY and CDR2 is SMNVEV (reference sequence). The CDR3, as DNA: TGTGCCAGCATCGGTGCGCCCTTATATACGCAGTATTTT. Amino acid sequence: CASIGAPLYTQYF.

V and J are TRBV7-9 and TRBJ1-6, with 7 bases identical to TRBD1. The CDR3 has 14 amino acids. J gave up 7 bases and V 5 bases, and 5 bases lay outside the gene matches. Per germline, CDR1 SEHNR and CDR2 FQNEAQ (reference sequence). The CDR3 region is CASSAGTANSPLHF. The CDR3, as DNA: TGTGCCAGCAGCGCCGGGACAGCCAATTCACCCCTCCACTTT.

CDR3 sequence reads: CASSVTASGRGYNEQFF. CDR3 DNA: TGTGCCAGCAGCGTAACGGCTAGCGGGCGTGGCTACAATGAGCAGTTCTTC. The chain has TRBV9 and TRBJ2-1; 8 positions agree with TRBD2. J was trimmed by 3 bases and V by 1 base; bases with no gene match: 9. This CDR3 is built from 17 residues. Germline loops: CDR1 SGDLS, CDR2 YYNGEE.

The chain uses TRBV5-1 and TRBJ1-1; no clear D gene. The germline CDR1 and CDR2 sequences are SGHRS and YFSETQ. There are 16 residues in the CDR3. V lost 0 bases to trimming and J lost 3 bases, with 15 bases between them. The CDR3 DNA is TGCGCCAGCAGCTTGGTTTCGGGAGCCACAGACACTGAAGCTTTCTTT. Protein: CASSLVSGATDTEAFF.